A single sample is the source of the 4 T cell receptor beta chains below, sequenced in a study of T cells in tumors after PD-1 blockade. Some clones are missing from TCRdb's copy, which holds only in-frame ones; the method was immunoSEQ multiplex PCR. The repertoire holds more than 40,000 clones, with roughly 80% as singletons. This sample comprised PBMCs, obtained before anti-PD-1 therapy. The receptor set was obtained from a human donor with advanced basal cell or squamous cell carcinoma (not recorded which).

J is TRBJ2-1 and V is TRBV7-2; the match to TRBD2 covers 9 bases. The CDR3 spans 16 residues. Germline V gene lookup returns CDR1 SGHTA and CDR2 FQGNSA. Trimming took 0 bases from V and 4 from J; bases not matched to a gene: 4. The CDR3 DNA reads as TGTGCCAGCAGCTTAGCCTCAGCGGGAGGATACAATGAGCAGTTCTTC. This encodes CASSLASAGGYNEQFF.

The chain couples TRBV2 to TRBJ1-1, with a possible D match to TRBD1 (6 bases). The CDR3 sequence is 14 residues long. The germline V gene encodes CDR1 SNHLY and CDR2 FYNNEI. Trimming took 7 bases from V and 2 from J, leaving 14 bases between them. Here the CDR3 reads CASKPGQINTEAFF. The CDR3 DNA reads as TGTGCCAGCAAACCAGGACAGATAAACACTGAAGCTTTCTTT.

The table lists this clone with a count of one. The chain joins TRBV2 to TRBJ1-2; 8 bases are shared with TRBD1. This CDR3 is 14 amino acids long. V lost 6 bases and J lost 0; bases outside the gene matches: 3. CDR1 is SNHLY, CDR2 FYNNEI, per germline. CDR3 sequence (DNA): TGTGCCAGCAGGAGGGGACAGGCTAACTATGGCTACACCTTC. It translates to CASRRGQANYGYTF.

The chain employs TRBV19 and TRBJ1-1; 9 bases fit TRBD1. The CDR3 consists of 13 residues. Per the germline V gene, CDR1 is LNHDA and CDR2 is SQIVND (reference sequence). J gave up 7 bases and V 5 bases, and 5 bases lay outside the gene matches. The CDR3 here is CASSQDRGGEAFF. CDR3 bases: TGTGCCAGTAGTCAAGACAGGGGGGGTGAAGCTTTCTTT. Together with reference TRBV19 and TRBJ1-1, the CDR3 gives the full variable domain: DGGITQSPKYLFRKEGQNVTLSCEQNLNHDAMYWYRQDPGQGLRLIYYSQIVNDFQKGDIAEGYSVSREKKESFPLTVTSAQKNPTAFYLCASSQDRGGEAFFGQGTRLTVV.